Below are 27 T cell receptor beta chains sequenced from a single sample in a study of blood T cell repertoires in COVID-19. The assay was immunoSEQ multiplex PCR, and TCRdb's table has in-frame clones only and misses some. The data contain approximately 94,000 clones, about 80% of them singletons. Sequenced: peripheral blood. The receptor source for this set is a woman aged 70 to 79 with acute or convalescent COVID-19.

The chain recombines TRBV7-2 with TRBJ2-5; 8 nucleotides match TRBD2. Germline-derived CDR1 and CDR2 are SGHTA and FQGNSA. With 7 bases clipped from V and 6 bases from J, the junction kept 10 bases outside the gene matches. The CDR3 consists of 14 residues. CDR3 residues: CASTDRTSSQTQYF. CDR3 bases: TGTGCCAGCACCGATCGGACTAGCTCCCAGACCCAGTACTTC.

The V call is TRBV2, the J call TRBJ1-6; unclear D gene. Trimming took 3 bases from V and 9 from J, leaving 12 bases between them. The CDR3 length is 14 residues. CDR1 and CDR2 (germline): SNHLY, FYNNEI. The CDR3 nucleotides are TGTGCCAGCAGTGACCGAGGATTGGGTTCACCCCTCCACTTT. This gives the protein CASSDRGLGSPLHF.

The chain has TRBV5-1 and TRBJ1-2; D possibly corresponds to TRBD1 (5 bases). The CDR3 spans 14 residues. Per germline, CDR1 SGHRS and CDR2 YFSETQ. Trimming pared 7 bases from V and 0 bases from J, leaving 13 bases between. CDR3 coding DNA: TGCGCCAGCGCCTCCGCAGGGACTAACTATGGCTACACCTTC. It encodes CASASAGTNYGYTF. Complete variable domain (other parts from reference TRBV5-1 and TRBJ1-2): KAGVTQTPRYLIKTRGQQVTLSCSPISGHRSVSWYQQTPGQGLQFLFEYFSETQRNKGNFPGRFSGRQFSNSRSEMNVSTLELGDSALYLCASASAGTNYGYTFGSGTRLTVV.

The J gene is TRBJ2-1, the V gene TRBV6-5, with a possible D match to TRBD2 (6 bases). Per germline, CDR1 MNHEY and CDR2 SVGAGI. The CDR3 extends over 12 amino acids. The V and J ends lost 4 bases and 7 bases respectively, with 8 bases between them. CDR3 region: CASSFRGNEQFF. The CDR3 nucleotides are TGTGCCAGCAGTTTCCGGGGGAATGAGCAGTTCTTC.

This chain's CDR3 is CASSVTGTDTQYF. DNA for the CDR3: TGTGCCAGCAGCGTAACAGGCACAGATACGCAGTATTTT. The gene calls are TRBV9 and TRBJ2-3; D remains unclear. The CDR3 runs to 13 residues. V was pared by 1 base and J by 1 base, with 4 bases between. The germline V gene has CDR1 SGDLS and CDR2 YYNGEE.

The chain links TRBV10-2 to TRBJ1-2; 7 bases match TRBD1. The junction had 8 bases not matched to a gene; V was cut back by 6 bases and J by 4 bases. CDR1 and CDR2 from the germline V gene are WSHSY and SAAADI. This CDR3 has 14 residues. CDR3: CASREDRESYGYTF. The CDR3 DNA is TGCGCCAGCAGGGAAGACAGGGAAAGCTATGGCTACACCTTC.

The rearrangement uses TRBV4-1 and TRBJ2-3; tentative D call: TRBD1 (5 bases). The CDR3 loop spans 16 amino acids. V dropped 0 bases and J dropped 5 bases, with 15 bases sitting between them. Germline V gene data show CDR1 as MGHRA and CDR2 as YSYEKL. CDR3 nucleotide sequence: TGCGCCAGCAGCCAAGAAGCCTGGGGCCAAATAGATACGCAGTATTTT. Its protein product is CASSQEAWGQIDTQYF.

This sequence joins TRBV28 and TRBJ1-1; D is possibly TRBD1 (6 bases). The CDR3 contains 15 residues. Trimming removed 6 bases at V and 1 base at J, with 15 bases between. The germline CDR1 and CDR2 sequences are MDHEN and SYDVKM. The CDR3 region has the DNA TGTGCCAGCAGCGAAGGGGGACACACGAACACTGAAGCTTTCTTT. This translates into CASSEGGHTNTEAFF. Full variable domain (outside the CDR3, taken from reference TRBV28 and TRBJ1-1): DVKVTQSSRYLVKRTGEKVFLECVQDMDHENMFWYRQDPGLGLRLIYFSYDVKMKEKGDIPEGYSVSREKKERFSLILESASTNQTSMYLCASSEGGHTNTEAFFGQGTRLTVV.

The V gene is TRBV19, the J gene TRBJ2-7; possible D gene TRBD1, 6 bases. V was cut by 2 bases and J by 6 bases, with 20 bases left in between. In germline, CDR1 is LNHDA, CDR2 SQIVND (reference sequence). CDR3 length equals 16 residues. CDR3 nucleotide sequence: TGTGCCAGTAGTATAACCAGGGACACCCTCACCTTCGAGCAGTACTTC. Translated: CASSITRDTLTFEQYF. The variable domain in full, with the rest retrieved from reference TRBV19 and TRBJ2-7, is DGGITQSPKYLFRKEGQNVTLSCEQNLNHDAMYWYRQDPGQGLRLIYYSQIVNDFQKGDIAEGYSVSREKKESFPLTVTSAQKNPTAFYLCASSITRDTLTFEQYFGPGTRLTVT.

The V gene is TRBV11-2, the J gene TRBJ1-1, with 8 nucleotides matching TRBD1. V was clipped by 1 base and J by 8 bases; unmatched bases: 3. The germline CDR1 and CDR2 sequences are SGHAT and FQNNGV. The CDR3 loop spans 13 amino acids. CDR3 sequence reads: CASSLGTGQEAFF. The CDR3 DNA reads TGTGCCAGCAGCTTAGGGACAGGGCAAGAAGCTTTCTTT.

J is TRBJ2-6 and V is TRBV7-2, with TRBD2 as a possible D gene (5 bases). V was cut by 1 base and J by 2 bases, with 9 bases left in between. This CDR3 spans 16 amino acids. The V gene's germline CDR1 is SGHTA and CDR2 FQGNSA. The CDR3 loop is CASSLDRGTGANVLTF. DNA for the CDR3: TGTGCCAGCAGCTTAGATCGGGGAACTGGGGCCAACGTCCTGACTTTC.

CDR3 nucleotides: TGTGCCAGCAGCGATAAAGGTGGACAGGTGAATGAAAAACTGTTTTTT. Its protein product is CASSDKGGQVNEKLFF. This chain uses TRBV13 with TRBJ1-4; 7 bases fit TRBD1. This CDR3 is 16 amino acids long. Trimming took 5 bases from V and 5 from J; bases not matched to a gene: 11. Germline V CDR1 and CDR2: PRHDT, FYEKMQ (reference sequence).

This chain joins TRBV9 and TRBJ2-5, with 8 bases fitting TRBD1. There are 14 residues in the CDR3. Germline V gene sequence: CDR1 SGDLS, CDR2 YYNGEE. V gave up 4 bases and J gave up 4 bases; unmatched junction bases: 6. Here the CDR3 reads CASSTKQGGETQYF. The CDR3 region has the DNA TGTGCCAGCAGCACCAAACAGGGGGGAGAGACCCAGTACTTC.

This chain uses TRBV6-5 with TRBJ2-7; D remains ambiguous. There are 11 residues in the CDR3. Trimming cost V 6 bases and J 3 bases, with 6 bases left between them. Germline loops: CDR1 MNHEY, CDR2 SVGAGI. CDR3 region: CASSSDYEQYF. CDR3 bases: TGTGCCAGCAGCTCAGACTACGAGCAGTACTTC.

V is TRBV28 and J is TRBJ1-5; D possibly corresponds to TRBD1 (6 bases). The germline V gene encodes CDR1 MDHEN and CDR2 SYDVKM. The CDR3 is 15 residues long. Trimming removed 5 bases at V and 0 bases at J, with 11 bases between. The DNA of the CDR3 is TGTGCCAGCAGTAGACAGGTATATAGCAATCAGCCCCAGCATTTT. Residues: CASSRQVYSNQPQHF.

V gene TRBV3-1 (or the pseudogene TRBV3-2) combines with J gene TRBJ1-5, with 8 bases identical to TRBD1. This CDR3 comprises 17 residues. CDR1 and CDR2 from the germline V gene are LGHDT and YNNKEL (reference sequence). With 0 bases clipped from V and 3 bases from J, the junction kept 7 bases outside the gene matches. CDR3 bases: TGTGCCAGCAGCCAAGATCCTAGACAGGGGTACAATCAGCCCCAGCATTTT. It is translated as CASSQDPRQGYNQPQHF.

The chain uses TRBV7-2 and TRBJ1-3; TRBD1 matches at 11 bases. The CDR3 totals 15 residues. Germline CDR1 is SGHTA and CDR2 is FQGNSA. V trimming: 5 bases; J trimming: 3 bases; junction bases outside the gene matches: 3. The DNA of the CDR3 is TGTGCCAGCAGCAGGGACAGGGGGGATGGAAACACCATATATTTT. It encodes CASSRDRGDGNTIYF.

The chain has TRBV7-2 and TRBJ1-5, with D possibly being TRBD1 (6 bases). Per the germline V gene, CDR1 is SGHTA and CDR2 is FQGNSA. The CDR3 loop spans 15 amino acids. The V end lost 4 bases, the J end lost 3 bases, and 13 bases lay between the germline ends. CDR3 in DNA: TGTGCCAGCAGCTGGGGGGGCCGGACCAATCAGCCCCAGCATTTT. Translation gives CASSWGGRTNQPQHF.

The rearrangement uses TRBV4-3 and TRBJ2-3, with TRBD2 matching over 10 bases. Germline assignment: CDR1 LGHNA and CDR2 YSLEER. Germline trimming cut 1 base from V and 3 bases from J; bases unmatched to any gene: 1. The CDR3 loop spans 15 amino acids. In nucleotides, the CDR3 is TGCGCCAGCAGCCAAGTTAGCGGGGGGACAGATACGCAGTATTTT. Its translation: CASSQVSGGTDTQYF.

The CDR3: CASSLSRDISYEQYF. CDR3 nucleotides: TGTGCCAGCAGCTTGTCCCGGGACATTTCCTACGAGCAGTACTTC. The rearrangement joins TRBV27 to TRBJ2-7, with D tentatively TRBD1 (6 bases). There are 15 residues in the CDR3. In germline, CDR1 is MNHEY, CDR2 SMNVEV (reference sequence). Trimming stripped 6 bases from V and 1 base from J, with 16 bases between.

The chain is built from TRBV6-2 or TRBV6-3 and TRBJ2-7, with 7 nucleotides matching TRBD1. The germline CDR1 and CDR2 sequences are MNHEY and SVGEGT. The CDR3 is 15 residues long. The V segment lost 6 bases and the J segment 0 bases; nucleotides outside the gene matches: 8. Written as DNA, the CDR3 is TGTGCCAGCAGCGAGACAGGGCCCCCCTCCTACGAGCAGTACGTC. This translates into CASSETGPPSYEQYV.

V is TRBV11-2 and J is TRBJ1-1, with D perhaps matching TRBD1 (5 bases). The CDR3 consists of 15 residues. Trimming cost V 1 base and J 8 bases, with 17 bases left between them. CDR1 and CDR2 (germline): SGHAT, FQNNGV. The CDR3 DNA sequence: TGTGCCAGCAGCTTAGCAACTGGGGCAGGTCAAGAAGCTTTCTTT. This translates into CASSLATGAGQEAFF.

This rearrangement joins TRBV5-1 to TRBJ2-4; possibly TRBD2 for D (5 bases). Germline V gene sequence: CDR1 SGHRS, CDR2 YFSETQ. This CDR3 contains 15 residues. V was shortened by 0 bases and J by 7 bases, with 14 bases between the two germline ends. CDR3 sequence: CASSLAEALGNIQYF. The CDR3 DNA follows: TGCGCCAGCAGCTTGGCGGAGGCCCTTGGTAACATTCAGTACTTC.

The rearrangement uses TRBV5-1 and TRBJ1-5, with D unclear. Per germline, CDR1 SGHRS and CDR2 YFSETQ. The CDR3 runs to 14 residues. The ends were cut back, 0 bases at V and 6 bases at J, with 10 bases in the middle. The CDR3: CASSLEGGGQPQHF. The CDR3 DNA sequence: TGCGCCAGCAGCTTGGAGGGAGGTGGTCAGCCCCAGCATTTT.

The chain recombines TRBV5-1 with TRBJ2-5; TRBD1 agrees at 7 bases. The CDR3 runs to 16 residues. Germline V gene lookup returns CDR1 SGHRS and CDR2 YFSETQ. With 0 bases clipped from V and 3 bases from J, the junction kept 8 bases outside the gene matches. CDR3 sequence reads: CASSLDPGTVKETQYF. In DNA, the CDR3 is TGCGCCAGCAGCTTGGACCCTGGGACAGTAAAAGAGACCCAGTACTTC.

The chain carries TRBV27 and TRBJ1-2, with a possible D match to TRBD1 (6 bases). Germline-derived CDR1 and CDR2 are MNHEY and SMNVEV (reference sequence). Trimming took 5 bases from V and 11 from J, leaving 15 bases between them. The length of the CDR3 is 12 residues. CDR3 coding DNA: TGTGCCAGCAGTCCGATTGGGGGGGCGTACACCTTC. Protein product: CASSPIGGAYTF.

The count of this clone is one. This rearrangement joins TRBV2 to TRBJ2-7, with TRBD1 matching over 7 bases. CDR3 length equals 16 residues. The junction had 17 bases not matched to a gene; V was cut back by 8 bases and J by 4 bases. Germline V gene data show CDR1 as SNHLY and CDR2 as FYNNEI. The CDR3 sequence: CASGASGTGVRYEQYF. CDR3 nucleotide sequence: TGTGCCAGCGGGGCATCGGGCACAGGGGTAAGGTACGAGCAGTACTTC.